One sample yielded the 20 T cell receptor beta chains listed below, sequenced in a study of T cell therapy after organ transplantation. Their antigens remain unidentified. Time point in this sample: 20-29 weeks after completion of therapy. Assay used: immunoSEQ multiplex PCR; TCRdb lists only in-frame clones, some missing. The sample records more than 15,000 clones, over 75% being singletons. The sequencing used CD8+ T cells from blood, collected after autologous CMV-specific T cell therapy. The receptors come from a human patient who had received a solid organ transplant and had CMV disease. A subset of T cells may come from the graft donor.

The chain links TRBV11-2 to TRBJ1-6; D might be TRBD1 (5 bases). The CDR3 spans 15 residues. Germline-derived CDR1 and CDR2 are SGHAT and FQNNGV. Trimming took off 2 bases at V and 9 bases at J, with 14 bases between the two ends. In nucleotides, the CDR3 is TGTGCCAGCAGCTTATCCCGGGGCGGGGGTTCACCCCTCCACTTT. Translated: CASSLSRGGGSPLHF. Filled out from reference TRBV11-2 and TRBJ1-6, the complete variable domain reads EAGVAQSPRYKIIEKRQSVAFWCNPISGHATLYWYQQILGQGPKLLIQFQNNGVVDDSQLPKDRFSAERLKGVDSTLKIQPAKLEDSAVYLCASSLSRGGGSPLHFGNGTRLTVT.

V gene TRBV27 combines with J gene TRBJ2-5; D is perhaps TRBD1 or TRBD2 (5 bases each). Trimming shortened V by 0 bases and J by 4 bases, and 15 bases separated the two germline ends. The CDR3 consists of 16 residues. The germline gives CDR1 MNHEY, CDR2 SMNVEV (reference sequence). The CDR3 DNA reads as TGTGCCAGCAGTTTATCGGGTCCAGGGAGAGGAGAGACCCAGTACTTC. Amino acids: CASSLSGPGRGETQYF.

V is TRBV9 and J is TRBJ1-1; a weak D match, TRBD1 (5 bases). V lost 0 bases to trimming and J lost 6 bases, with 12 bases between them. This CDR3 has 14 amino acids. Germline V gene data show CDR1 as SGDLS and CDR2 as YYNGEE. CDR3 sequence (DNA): TGTGCCAGCAGCGTAGGTCATTTGGGGGCTGAAGCTTTCTTT. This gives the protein CASSVGHLGAEAFF.

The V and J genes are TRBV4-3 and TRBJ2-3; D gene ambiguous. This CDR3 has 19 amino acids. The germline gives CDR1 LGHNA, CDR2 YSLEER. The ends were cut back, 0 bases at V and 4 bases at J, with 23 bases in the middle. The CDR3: CASSQDEASGWNTADTQYF. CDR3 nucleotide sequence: TGCGCCAGCAGCCAAGATGAGGCCTCCGGGTGGAACACTGCAGATACGCAGTATTTT.

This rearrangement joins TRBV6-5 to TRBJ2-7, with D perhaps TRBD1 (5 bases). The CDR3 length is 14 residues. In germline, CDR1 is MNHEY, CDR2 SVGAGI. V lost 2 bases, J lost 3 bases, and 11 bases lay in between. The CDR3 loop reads CASSYGAFIYEQYF. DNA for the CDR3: TGTGCCAGCAGTTACGGGGCCTTCATCTACGAGCAGTACTTC.

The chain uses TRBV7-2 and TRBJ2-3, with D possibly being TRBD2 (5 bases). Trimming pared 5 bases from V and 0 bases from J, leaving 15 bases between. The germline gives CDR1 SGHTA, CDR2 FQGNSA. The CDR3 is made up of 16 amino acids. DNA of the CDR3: TGTGCCAGCAGCCCCGCCGTGGGAGTGAGCACAGATACGCAGTATTTT. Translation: CASSPAVGVSTDTQYF.

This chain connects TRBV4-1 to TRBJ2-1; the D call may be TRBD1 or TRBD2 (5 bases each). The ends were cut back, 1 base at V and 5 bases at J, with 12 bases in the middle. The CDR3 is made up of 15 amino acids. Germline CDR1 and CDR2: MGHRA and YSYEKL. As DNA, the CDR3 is TGCGCCAGCAGCCAAGTTGTCAGGGACCACAATGAGCAGTTCTTC. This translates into CASSQVVRDHNEQFF.

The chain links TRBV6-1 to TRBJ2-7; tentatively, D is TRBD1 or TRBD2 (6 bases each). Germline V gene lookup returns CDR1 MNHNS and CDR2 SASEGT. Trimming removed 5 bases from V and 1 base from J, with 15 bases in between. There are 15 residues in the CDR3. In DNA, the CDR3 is TGTGCCAGCAGTCTTGGCCGGGGGCTATCCTACGAGCAGTACTTC. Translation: CASSLGRGLSYEQYF.

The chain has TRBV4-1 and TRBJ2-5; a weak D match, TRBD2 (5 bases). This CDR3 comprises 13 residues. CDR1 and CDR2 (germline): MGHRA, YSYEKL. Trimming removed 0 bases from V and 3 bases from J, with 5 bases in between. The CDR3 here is CASSQDGEETQYF. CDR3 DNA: TGCGCCAGCAGCCAAGACGGGGAAGAGACCCAGTACTTC.

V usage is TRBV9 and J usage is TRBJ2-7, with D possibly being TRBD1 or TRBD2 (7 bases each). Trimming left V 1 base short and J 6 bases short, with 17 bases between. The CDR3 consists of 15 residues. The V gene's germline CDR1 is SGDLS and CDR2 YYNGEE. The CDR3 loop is CASSVRSGGVSEQYF. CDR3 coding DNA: TGTGCCAGCAGCGTAAGGTCAGGGGGGGTAAGCGAGCAGTACTTC.

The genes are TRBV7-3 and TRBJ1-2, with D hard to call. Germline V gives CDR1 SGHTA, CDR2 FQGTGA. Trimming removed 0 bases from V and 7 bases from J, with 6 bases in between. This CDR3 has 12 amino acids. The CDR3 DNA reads TGTGCCAGCAGCTTAACTGGGGTTGGCTACACCTTC. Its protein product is CASSLTGVGYTF. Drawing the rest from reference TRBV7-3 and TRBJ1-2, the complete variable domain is GAGVSQTPSNKVTEKGKYVELRCDPISGHTALYWYRQSLGQGPEFLIYFQGTGAADDSGLPNDRFFAVRPEGSVSTLKIQRTERGDSAVYLCASSLTGVGYTFGSGTRLTVV.

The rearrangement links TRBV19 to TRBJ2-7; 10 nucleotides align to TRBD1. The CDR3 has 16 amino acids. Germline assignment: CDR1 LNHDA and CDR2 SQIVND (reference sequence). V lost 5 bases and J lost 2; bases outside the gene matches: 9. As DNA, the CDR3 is TGTGCCAGTAGTCCCCCGGGACAGGGGAACACCTACGAGCAGTACTTC. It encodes CASSPPGQGNTYEQYF.

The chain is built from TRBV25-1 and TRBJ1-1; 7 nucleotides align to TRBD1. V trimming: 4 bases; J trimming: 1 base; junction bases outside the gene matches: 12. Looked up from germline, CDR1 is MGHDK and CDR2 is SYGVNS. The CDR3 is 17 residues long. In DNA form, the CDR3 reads TGTGCCAGCAGTGCACCGGGACAGATTATAGGGAACACTGAAGCTTTCTTT. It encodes CASSAPGQIIGNTEAFF.

The DNA of the CDR3 is TGCAGCGTCTTGACAGAGAACTATGGCTACACCTTC. Encoded protein: CSVLTENYGYTF. The chain combines TRBV29-1 with TRBJ1-2, with D possibly TRBD1 on 5 matching bases. The V end lost 6 bases, the J end lost 2 bases, and 10 bases lay between the germline ends. The CDR3 has 12 residues. Germline V CDR1 and CDR2: SQVTM, ANQGSEA. The variable domain in full, completed from reference TRBV29-1 and TRBJ1-2, reads SAVISQKPSRDICQRGTSLTIQCQVDSQVTMMFWYRQQPGQSLTLIATANQGSEATYESGFVIDKFPISRPNLTFSTLTVSNMSPEDSSIYLCSVLTENYGYTFGSGTRLTVV.

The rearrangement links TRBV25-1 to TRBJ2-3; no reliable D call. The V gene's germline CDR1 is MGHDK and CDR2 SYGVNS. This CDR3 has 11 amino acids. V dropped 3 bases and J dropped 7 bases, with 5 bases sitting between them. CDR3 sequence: CASSDSHTQYF. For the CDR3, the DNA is TGTGCCAGCAGTGACTCACATACGCAGTATTTT.

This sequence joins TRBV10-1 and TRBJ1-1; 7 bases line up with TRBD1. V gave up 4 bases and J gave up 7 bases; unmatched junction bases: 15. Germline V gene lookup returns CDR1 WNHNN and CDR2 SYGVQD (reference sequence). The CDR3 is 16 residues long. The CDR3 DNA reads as TGCGCCAGCAGTGGTATCGCGCATCAGGGGGTGGTTGAAGCTTTCTTT. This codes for CASSGIAHQGVVEAFF.

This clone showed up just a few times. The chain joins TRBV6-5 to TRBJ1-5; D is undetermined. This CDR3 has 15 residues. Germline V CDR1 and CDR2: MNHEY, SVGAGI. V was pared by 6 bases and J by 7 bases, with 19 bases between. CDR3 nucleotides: TGTGCCAGCAGCTCGACCGGGTCATCGATACAGCCCCAGCATTTT. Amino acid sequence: CASSSTGSSIQPQHF.

The CDR3 DNA sequence: TGTGCCAGCAGGGGGGTGAGACAGGGTTACAATGAGCAGTTCTTC. This codes for CASRGVRQGYNEQFF. The chain employs TRBV27 and TRBJ2-1; 7 bases line up with TRBD1. Germline V lookup: CDR1 MNHEY, CDR2 SMNVEV (reference sequence). The CDR3 length is 15 residues. The junction had 9 bases not matched to a gene; V was cut back by 6 bases and J by 4 bases.

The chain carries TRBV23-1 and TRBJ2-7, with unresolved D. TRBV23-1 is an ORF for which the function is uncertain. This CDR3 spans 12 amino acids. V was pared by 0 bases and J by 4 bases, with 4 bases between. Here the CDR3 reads CASSQSGYEQYF. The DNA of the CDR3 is TGCGCCAGCAGTCAATCAGGGTACGAGCAGTACTTC.

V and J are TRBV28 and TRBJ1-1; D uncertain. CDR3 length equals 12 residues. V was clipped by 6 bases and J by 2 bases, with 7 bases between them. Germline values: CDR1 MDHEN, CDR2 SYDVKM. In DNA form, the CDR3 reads TGTGCCAGCAGGGCCGGTAACACTGAAGCTTTCTTT. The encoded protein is CASRAGNTEAFF.